This entry is about one T cell receptor beta chain. As yet, its antigen is unknown. The data are from a study of cytomegalovirus exposure and HLA in healthy donors. Overall study: The Caucasian-associated ancestry cluster contained around four fifths of the 398 genotyped donors.

Study results and caveats: There was a cluster of highly shared sequence variants that was likely a sequencing artifact. When a later analysis compared HLA-associated TCR beta chains with equally common others, the HLA-associated chains turned out to be more clonally expanded and to have lower generation probabilities.

The V gene's germline CDR1 is MNHEY and CDR2 SVGAGI. V shed 0 bases and J shed 2 bases, with 8 bases lying between them. This CDR3 is built from 14 residues. 13 Jbeta primers and 60 Vbeta primers were used for the PCR. As handled by the study authors: Later, roughly 80 million unique TCR beta chains were counted in an analysis, and roughly 11 million of them were shared. The data were produced by immunoSEQ multiplex PCR, yet TCRdb's version contains in-frame clones alone and is incomplete. That table furnishes V, J and clone size, whereas the DNA furnished D and trimming. The data contain roughly 50,000 clones, more than 70% of them seen just once; the ten biggest clones take up under 8%.

This receptor was identified in a man aged 25-40 years in good health and CMV-seropositive. The sample taken for sequencing was PBMCs. The rearrangement links TRBV6-5 to TRBJ2-7; the D is unclear. The CDR3 loop is CASSYSRPPYEQYF. The CDR3 DNA is TGTGCCAGCAGTTACTCCCGTCCCCCCTACGAGCAGTACTTC.